These 9 T cell receptor beta chains were all obtained from the same sample, sequenced in a study of shared clonotypes between healthy human individuals. Assay used: immunoSEQ multiplex PCR; TCRdb lists only in-frame clones, some missing. The sample contains around 1.4 million clones, approximately 98.5% of which appear only once. Source material: naive CD4+ T cells sorted from blood. As to subset: CD45RA+ positively selected. The receptor set was obtained from a man aged 25-45 years in good health.

The rearrangement links TRBV2 to TRBJ2-2; a weak D match, TRBD1 (6 bases). CDR1 SNHLY and CDR2 FYNNEI come from the germline V gene. V was clipped by 6 bases and J by 3 bases, with 11 bases between them. The CDR3 totals 14 residues. This CDR3 is CASSRGQYTGELFF. In nucleotides, the CDR3 is TGTGCCAGCAGCCGAGGACAGTACACCGGGGAGCTGTTTTTT. Looking up the rest from reference TRBV2 and TRBJ2-2 gives the full variable domain: EPEVTQTPSHQVTQMGQEVILRCVPISNHLYFYWYRQILGQKVEFLVSFYNNEISEKSEIFDDQFSVERPDGSNFTLKIRSTKLEDSAMYFCASSRGQYTGELFFGEGSRLTVL.

In the case of this clone: Relative to the germline gene, one junction end is altered; a read error may explain this. CDR3: CASSSPTDSLIF. The DNA of the CDR3 is TGTGCCAGCAGTTCCCCCACGGACAGTTTAATCTTT. J is TRBJ1-1 and V is TRBV28; a possible D gene is TRBD1 (6 bases). CDR3 size: 12 residues. CDR1 MDHEN and CDR2 SYDVKM come from the germline V gene.

The chain couples TRBV7-3 to TRBJ2-5; possible D gene TRBD2, 5 bases. V lost 2 bases to trimming and J lost 3 bases, with 7 bases between them. Germline loops: CDR1 SGHTA, CDR2 FQGTGA. The CDR3 is 13 residues long. The CDR3 nucleotides read TGTGCCAGCAGCTTACTAGCCGAAGAGACCCAGTACTTC. Translation gives CASSLLAEETQYF.

Comments on this clone: Other nucleotide sequences from this sample produce the same CDR3. This sequence joins TRBV18 and TRBJ2-7; no definite D call. The CDR3 sequence is 13 residues long. Germline assignment: CDR1 KGHSH and CDR2 LQKENI. The ends were cut back, 3 bases at V and 0 bases at J, with 6 bases in the middle. CDR3 DNA sequence: TGTGCCAGCTCACCGCCCTCCTCCTACGAGCAGTACTTC. Its translation is CASSPPSSYEQYF.

The chain couples TRBV11-2 to TRBJ2-1; D unresolved. CDR1 and CDR2 from the germline V gene are SGHAT and FQNNGV. This CDR3 contains 14 residues. V was trimmed by 4 bases and J by 9 bases, leaving 16 bases between them. In nucleotides, the CDR3 is TGTGCCAGCAGCTCCTCGAAGTTTTCAGGTGAGCAGTTCTTC. Protein sequence: CASSSSKFSGEQFF.

The chain is built from TRBV28 and TRBJ1-4, with D tentatively TRBD1 (6 bases). Germline values: CDR1 MDHEN, CDR2 SYDVKM. The CDR3 totals 14 residues. V lost 3 bases, J lost 12 bases, and 17 bases lay in between. CDR3 in DNA: TGTGCCAGCAGTTTCCTGGGGCAGGGGTTAGAACTGTTTTTT. Its translation: CASSFLGQGLELFF.

V usage is TRBV2 and J usage is TRBJ2-3, with D perhaps TRBD2 (6 bases). The CDR3 loop spans 14 amino acids. CDR1 SNHLY and CDR2 FYNNEI come from the germline V gene. The V and J ends lost 11 bases and 2 bases respectively, with 17 bases between them. The CDR3 protein is CAGGDSGNTDTQYF. CDR3 nucleotide sequence: TGTGCCGGAGGGGATTCCGGGAACACAGATACGCAGTATTTT.

The chain employs TRBV7-8 and TRBJ2-1, with 10 positions matching TRBD2. Germline V gene data show CDR1 as SGHVS and CDR2 as FQNEAQ. The CDR3 runs 18 residues. The V and J ends lost 3 bases and 5 bases, in that order; junction bases with no gene match: 13. The CDR3 region has the DNA TGTGCCAGCAGCTTCCTCACTAGCGGGGTCCCCGCCGACAATGAGCAGTTCTTC. As protein: CASSFLTSGVPADNEQFF. The variable domain in full, completed from reference TRBV7-8 and TRBJ2-1, reads GAGVSQSPRYKVAKRGQDVALRCDPISGHVSLFWYQQALGQGPEFLTYFQNEAQLDKSGLPSDRFFAERPEGSVSTLKIQRTQQEDSAVYLCASSFLTSGVPADNEQFFGPGTRLTVL.

This clone was counted a single time. This chain uses TRBV10-3 with TRBJ2-7; weak D call: TRBD1 (5 bases). Germline CDR1 ENHRY, CDR2 SYGVKD. V lost 0 bases, J lost 3 bases, and 12 bases lay in between. The CDR3 consists of 15 residues. CDR3 DNA: TGTGCCATCAGTGAGTCGTTACAGGCAGGCTACGAGCAGTACTTC. This sequence encodes CAISESLQAGYEQYF.